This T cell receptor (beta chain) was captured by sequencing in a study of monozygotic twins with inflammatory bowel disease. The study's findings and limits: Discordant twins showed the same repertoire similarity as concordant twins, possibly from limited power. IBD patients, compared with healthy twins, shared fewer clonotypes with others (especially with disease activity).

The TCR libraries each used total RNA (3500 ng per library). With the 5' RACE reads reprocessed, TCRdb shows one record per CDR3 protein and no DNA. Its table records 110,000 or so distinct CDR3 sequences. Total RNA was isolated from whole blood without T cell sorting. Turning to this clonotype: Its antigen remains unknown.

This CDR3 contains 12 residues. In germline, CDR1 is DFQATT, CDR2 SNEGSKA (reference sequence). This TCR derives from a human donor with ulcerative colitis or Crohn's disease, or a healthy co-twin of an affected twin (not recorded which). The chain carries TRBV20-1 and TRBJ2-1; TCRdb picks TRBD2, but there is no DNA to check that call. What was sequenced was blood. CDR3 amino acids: CSAREGSNEQFF.